This passage covers 13 T cell receptor beta chains from one sample sequenced in a study of regulatory T cells in long-lasting Graves disease. Sample time point: newly diagnosed GD, antithyroid drugs for less than 3 months. PBMC RNA was the source of the TCR library. Building the TCR beta libraries relied on iRepertoire HTBI primers, and CDR3 regions underwent Arm-PCR. TCRdb independently ran MiXCR on the multiplex PCR reads; one entry per CDR3 protein. The sample comprises around 460,000 distinct CDR3 sequences, around 15% of which are singletons, and 17% rests with the top ten. These records were also assigned to another study, of T cells in Graves' hyperthyroidism and ophthalmopathy.

This specimen consisted of peripheral blood mononuclear cells (PBMCs), obtained at new diagnosis, from a patient treated with antithyroid drugs. The receptor source for this set is a woman aged 50 to 65 with Graves disease.

This clonotype was observed at least ten times. The V and J genes are TRBV28 and TRBJ1-4, with D perhaps matching TRBD1 (5 bases). V was shortened by 6 bases and J by 2 bases, with 10 bases between the two germline ends. Looked up from germline, CDR1 is MDHEN and CDR2 is SYDVKM. This CDR3 spans 14 amino acids. The CDR3 nucleotides are TGTGCCAGCAGACCAGAGGGGACTAATGAAAAACTGTTTTTT. This codes for CASRPEGTNEKLFF.

This clonotype was detected ten times or more. The chain recombines TRBV2 with TRBJ2-1, with D possibly matching TRBD2 (5 bases). The CDR3 sequence is 15 residues long. V was pared by 5 bases and J by 4 bases, with 15 bases between. Germline V gene sequence: CDR1 SNHLY, CDR2 FYNNEI. The CDR3 DNA sequence: TGTGCCAGCAGTTCAAGGGCTAGCAGATACAATGAGCAGTTCTTC. Translating it yields CASSSRASRYNEQFF.

This rearrangement joins TRBV19 to TRBJ2-1, with 7 bases fitting TRBD1. The V gene's germline CDR1 is LNHDA and CDR2 SQIVND (reference sequence). CDR3 length equals 15 residues. The junction had 7 bases not matched to a gene; V was cut back by 2 bases and J by 6 bases. CDR3 nucleotides: TGTGCCAGTAGTATAATGGTAGGGACAGCCAATGAGCAGTTCTTC. It is translated as CASSIMVGTANEQFF.

This clonotype was picked up many times. J is TRBJ1-4 and V is TRBV24-1, with a tentative D call TRBD1 (6 bases). V shed 4 bases and J shed 3 bases, with 17 bases lying between them. Germline-derived CDR1 and CDR2 are KGHDR and SFDVKD. The CDR3 is made up of 17 amino acids. The CDR3, as DNA: TGTGCCACCAGTGAGGGGGACACCTCGGGGGCTAATGAAAAACTGTTTTTT. Protein sequence: CATSEGDTSGANEKLFF.

This clonotype has a count of ten or more. The chain has TRBV5-1 and TRBJ2-1; D possibly corresponds to TRBD1 (5 bases). Looked up from germline, CDR1 is SGHRS and CDR2 is YFSETQ. V lost 0 bases and J 1 base, leaving 8 bases between the germline ends. The CDR3 runs to 15 residues. CDR3: CASSLVGDSYNEQFF. For the CDR3, the DNA is TGCGCCAGCAGCTTGGTAGGGGATTCCTACAATGAGCAGTTCTTC.

Comment on this clonotype: The conserved closing phenylalanine or tryptophan is absent in this CDR3, likely reflecting a read error. This chain links TRBV12-3 or TRBV12-4 with TRBJ2-4; D might be TRBD2 (5 bases). The end of the DNA fits TRBJ2-5 better, so the J call may be wrong. This CDR3 region has 13 residues. CDR3 nucleotides: TGTGCCAGCAGTTTACGGGAAGAAGAGACCCAGTACTCC. It specifies CASSLREEETQYS.

This clonotype has only a few counts. The chain combines TRBV5-1 with TRBJ1-5; maybe TRBD1 (5 bases). V was cut by 1 base and J by 3 bases, with 11 bases left in between. CDR1 and CDR2 (germline): SGHRS, YFSETQ. This CDR3 has 15 amino acids. DNA for the CDR3: TGCGCCAGCAGCTTGAGTGGCAGGGACAATCAGCCCCAGCATTTT. Encoded protein: CASSLSGRDNQPQHF.

This clonotype was seen just once. This could be a read error, since a much larger clone is one nucleotide away. The chain joins TRBV7-6 to TRBJ2-7, with a possible D match to TRBD2 (6 bases). The CDR3 spans 16 residues. Germline CDR1 is SGHVS and CDR2 is FNYEAQ. V was pared by 0 bases and J by 4 bases, with 16 bases between. CDR3: CASSLASASESYEQYF. The CDR3 DNA sequence: TGTGCCAGCAGCTTAGCATCGGCTAGCGAGAGTTACGAGCAGTACTTC. The entire variable domain, with the rest obtained from reference TRBV7-6 and TRBJ2-7, is as follows: GAGVSQSPRYKVTKRGQDVALRCDPISGHVSLYWYRQALGQGPEFLTYFNYEAQQDKSGLPNDRFSAERPEGSISTLTIQRTEQRDSAMYRCASSLASASESYEQYFGPGTRLTVT.

The sample holds many counts of this clonotype. This chain uses TRBV2 with TRBJ2-7; 7 bases map to TRBD1. The length of the CDR3 is 13 residues. The V and J ends lost 2 bases and 3 bases, in that order; junction bases with no gene match: 1. The germline CDR1 and CDR2 sequences are SNHLY and FYNNEI. The CDR3 nucleotides read TGTGCCAGCAGTGAAAGGGGGCACTACGAGCAGTACTTC. Translating gives CASSERGHYEQYF.

This clonotype was seen at least ten times. The genes are TRBV6-2 or TRBV6-3 and TRBJ2-7; possibly TRBD1 or TRBD2 for D (5 bases each). Per the germline V gene, CDR1 is MNHEY and CDR2 is SVGEGT. Trimming removed 2 bases from V and 0 bases from J, with 11 bases in between. CDR3 length equals 15 residues. The CDR3 DNA reads as TGTGCCAGCAGTTACGAGCCAGGGAGCTCCTACGAGCAGTACTTC. It yields the protein CASSYEPGSSYEQYF.

The V gene is TRBV20-1, the J gene TRBJ2-4; D is undetermined. This CDR3 is 13 amino acids long. The V gene's germline CDR1 is DFQATT and CDR2 SNEGSKA (reference sequence). The V end lost 3 bases, the J end lost 7 bases, and 13 bases lay between the germline ends. The CDR3 loop reads CSASQSMRNIQYF. In nucleotides, the CDR3 is TGCAGTGCTAGTCAGTCTATGCGTAACATTCAGTACTTC.

This clonotype was seen at least ten times. V and J are TRBV13 and TRBJ2-4, with 8 nucleotides matching TRBD1. CDR1 and CDR2 (germline): PRHDT, FYEKMQ (reference sequence). The V and J ends lost 5 bases and 9 bases, in that order; junction bases with no gene match: 15. The CDR3 has 16 residues. The CDR3 DNA follows: TGTGCCAGCAGCCCCCCCGAGGGACAGGTCCTAGGCATTCAGTACTTC. Amino acids: CASSPPEGQVLGIQYF. The full variable domain, with the rest looked up from reference TRBV13 and TRBJ2-4, is AAGVIQSPRHLIKEKRETATLKCYPIPRHDTVYWYQQGPGQDPQFLISFYEKMQSDKGSIPDRFSAQQFSDYHSELNMSSLELGDSALYFCASSPPEGQVLGIQYFGAGTRLSVL.

This clonotype was counted many times. In DNA form, the CDR3 reads TGCAGCGTTGAACAGGGTCGGAGAGGGGCCTACGAGCAGTACTTC. As protein: CSVEQGRRGAYEQYF. The chain joins TRBV29-1 to TRBJ2-7; D tentatively fits TRBD1 or TRBD2 (5 bases each). V was clipped by 2 bases and J by 2 bases, with 16 bases between them. The CDR3 consists of 15 residues. Germline V CDR1 and CDR2: SQVTM, ANQGSEA.